This T cell receptor beta chain is drawn from a study of regulatory T cells. Study outcomes and limitations: Hydrophobic residues at CDR3 positions 6 and 7 were enriched in conventional CD4+ T cells of CD3G-deficient patients.

This clone has just one count. Its antigen is still unknown. Amplification used 52 TRBV primers and 13 TRBJ primers. Measured with immunoSEQ multiplex PCR; TCRdb has only the in-frame clones, and not every one. The sample yields roughly 30,000 clones, 85% to 95% seen once. The V gene end was trimmed by 0 bases and the J gene end by 9 bases; junction bases not matched to a gene: 6. The CDR3 covers 14 residues. Looked up from germline, CDR1 is SEHNR and CDR2 is FQNEAQ (reference sequence). The chain couples TRBV7-9 to TRBJ2-3, with 7 bases fitting TRBD1. This TCR was sampled from a person under 35 with CD3G deficiency. Sequenced input: conventional CD4+ T cells sorted from blood. The CDR3 here is CASSLALTGDTQYF. The CDR3 nucleotides are TGTGCCAGCAGCTTAGCTTTAACAGGGGACACGCAGTATTTT.